This TCR beta chain was identified in a study of shared clonotypes between healthy human individuals. Germline V gene lookup returns CDR1 MDHEN and CDR2 SYDVKM. This CDR3 spans 15 amino acids. V lost 4 bases and J 1 base, leaving 12 bases between the germline ends. Some clones are missing from TCRdb's copy, which holds only in-frame ones; the method was immunoSEQ multiplex PCR. The sample carries over 2 million clones, roughly 94% recorded once. The clonotype originates from a man in his late teens or twenties in good health. Input material: naive CD4+ T cells sorted from blood. As to subset: CD45RA+ positively selected. The chain joins TRBV28 to TRBJ2-3, with D unresolved. The CDR3 nucleotides read TGTGCCAGCAGTTCGATCCGGCAGGGCACAGATACGCAGTATTTT. Translation: CASSSIRQGTDTQYF.